One and the same sample provided the 7 T cell receptor beta chains below, sequenced in a study of cytomegalovirus exposure and HLA in healthy donors. 13 Jbeta primers and 60 Vbeta primers were used for the PCR. Repertoires were generated with immunoSEQ multiplex PCR, while TCRdb's copy carries only in-frame clones and drops some. This sample has some 110,000 clones, with roughly 82% found just once. Material for sequencing was PBMCs. The receptor set was obtained from a man in his fifties in good health and CMV-seronegative.

V and J are TRBV7-8 and TRBJ2-2, with 9 bases fitting TRBD2. V dropped 1 base and J dropped 8; count of bases not matched to a gene: 8. The CDR3 has 16 residues. CDR1 is SGHVS and CDR2 is FQNEAQ in the germline V gene. The CDR3 DNA follows: TGTGCCAGCAGCTTAGTCGGCGGGGGGGCAACGGGGGAGCTGTTTTTT. As protein: CASSLVGGGATGELFF. Complete variable domain (other parts from reference TRBV7-8 and TRBJ2-2): GAGVSQSPRYKVAKRGQDVALRCDPISGHVSLFWYQQALGQGPEFLTYFQNEAQLDKSGLPSDRFFAERPEGSVSTLKIQRTQQEDSAVYLCASSLVGGGATGELFFGEGSRLTVL.

The CDR3 protein is CASSWDTANTEAFF. In DNA, the CDR3 is TGTGCCAGCAGCTGGGACACAGCGAACACTGAAGCTTTCTTT. This chain links TRBV7-2 with TRBJ1-1; tentatively, D is TRBD1 (6 bases). The CDR3 is made up of 14 amino acids. V dropped 4 bases and J dropped 1 base, with 10 bases sitting between them. CDR1 is SGHTA, CDR2 FQGNSA, per germline.

Regarding this clone: Other DNA sequences in the sample encode the same CDR3. The chain couples TRBV6-1 to TRBJ1-2, with D possibly TRBD1 on 6 matching bases. V dropped 6 bases and J dropped 5 bases, with 16 bases sitting between them. Germline CDR1 is MNHNS and CDR2 is SASEGT. The CDR3 contains 14 residues. CDR3 loop: CASSEGVGFYGYTF. In nucleotides, the CDR3 is TGTGCCAGCAGCGAGGGGGTAGGTTTTTATGGCTACACCTTC.

V and J are TRBV18 and TRBJ1-5; D not certain. Germline V gives CDR1 KGHSH, CDR2 LQKENI. V gave up 5 bases and J gave up 9 bases, with 14 bases separating them. This CDR3 contains 13 residues. The CDR3 loop is CASSSAEGRPQHF. CDR3 DNA: TGTGCCAGCTCATCCGCGGAGGGTCGGCCCCAGCATTTT.

The chain has TRBV7-2 and TRBJ2-3; TRBD2 aligns across 10 bases. CDR3 length: 16 residues. Trimming removed 0 bases from V and 1 base from J; junction bases left unmatched: 1. The germline CDR1 and CDR2 sequences are SGHTA and FQGNSA. The CDR3 DNA follows: TGTGCCAGCAGCTTAGCCGGGACTAGCGGCACAGATACGCAGTATTTT. Amino acids: CASSLAGTSGTDTQYF.

This clone occurred a few times. This chain uses TRBV5-6 with TRBJ2-7; TRBD1 might be the D (6 bases). The CDR3 has 13 residues. Trimming left V 4 bases short and J 2 bases short, with 10 bases between. The V gene's germline CDR1 is SGHDT and CDR2 YYEEEE. The chain's CDR3 is CASSAGAPYEQYF. The DNA for the CDR3 is TGTGCCAGCAGCGCAGGGGCTCCCTACGAGCAGTACTTC.

V and J are TRBV28 and TRBJ1-2; D might be TRBD1 (5 bases). The CDR3 extends over 14 amino acids. The germline V and J ends were trimmed by 6 bases and 6 bases, with 17 bases remaining between them. Germline V gene lookup returns CDR1 MDHEN and CDR2 SYDVKM. The CDR3 sequence is CASSLNRPPHGYTF. CDR3 coding DNA: TGTGCCAGCAGCCTAAACAGGCCTCCGCATGGCTACACCTTC.